The next 5 T cell receptor beta chains were all read from a single sample in a study of T cells in women clearing cervical HPV infection. Data came from immunoSEQ multiplex PCR; TCRdb stores just in-frame clones and leaves some out. This listing includes some 20,000 clones. The sequencing sample was made of blood buffy coat. The source is a woman aged 18 to 75 with a cervical HPV16 infection that either progressed to CIN3+ or cleared (not recorded which).

With regard to this clone: The CDR3 is cut off 3 residues early in the read; its end comes from the germline J gene. The rearrangement joins TRBV6-2 or TRBV6-3 to TRBJ2-4; the D is unclear. The CDR3 sequence is 16 residues long. Looked up from germline, CDR1 is MNHEY and CDR2 is SVGEGT. Partial CDR3 DNA: TGTGCCAGCAGCAGTTGGGCTCCAAGGGCTGGCTATGGT. Translating gives CASSSWAPRAGYG. In full, the CDR3 is CASSSWAPRAGYGQYF.

To note about this clone: Read coverage stops 3 residues before the CDR3 terminus; the germline J gene supplies the remainder. The chain combines TRBV30 with TRBJ2-1; no clear D gene. Germline values: CDR1 GTSNPN, CDR2 SVGIG (reference sequence). V lost 4 bases and J 3 bases, leaving 4 bases between the germline ends. CDR3 length: 11 residues. The covered CDR3 bases are TGTGCCTGGACCGGCTACAATGAG. Translation: CAWTGYNE. The complete CDR3 sequence is CAWTGYNEQFF.

A remark on this clone: The read is 3 residues too short to cover the CDR3 end, so that end is filled in from the germline J gene. This chain connects TRBV7-8 to TRBJ2-3, with 9 bases lining up with TRBD2. Germline CDR1 SGHVS, CDR2 FQNEAQ. The CDR3 covers 14 residues. The part of the CDR3 DNA that was read is TGTGCCAGCGGGCGAGCGGGAGGACAGGAGACG. Its protein product is CASGRAGGQET. The full CDR3 sequence reads CASGRAGGQETQYF.

For this clone: The CDR3 end lies 3 residues beyond the end of the read and is filled in from the germline J gene. The V call is TRBV19, the J call TRBJ2-2; 10 bases line up with TRBD2. CDR1 and CDR2 from the germline V gene are LNHDA and SQIVND (reference sequence). The CDR3 has 14 amino acids. CDR3 residues: CASSGGLADHVLFF. The covered CDR3 bases are TGTGCCAGTAGTGGTGGACTAGCGGACCACGTG. Full variable domain (outside the CDR3, taken from reference TRBV19 and TRBJ2-2): DGGITQSPKYLFRKEGQNVTLSCEQNLNHDAMYWYRQDPGQGLRLIYYSQIVNDFQKGDIAEGYSVSREKKESFPLTVTSAQKNPTAFYLCASSGGLADHVLFFGEGSRLTVL.

Of note for this clone: The read ends 3 residues early relative to the CDR3; the germline J gene fills the gap. The genes are TRBV11-2 and TRBJ2-3, with a possible D match to TRBD2 (6 bases). Trimming removed 6 bases at V and 2 bases at J, with 9 bases between. The CDR3 consists of 13 residues. Looked up from germline, CDR1 is SGHAT and CDR2 is FQNNGV. This CDR3 is CASSGTFTDTQYF. The CDR3 bases that were read are TGTGCCAGCAGTGGGACTTTCACAGATACG.